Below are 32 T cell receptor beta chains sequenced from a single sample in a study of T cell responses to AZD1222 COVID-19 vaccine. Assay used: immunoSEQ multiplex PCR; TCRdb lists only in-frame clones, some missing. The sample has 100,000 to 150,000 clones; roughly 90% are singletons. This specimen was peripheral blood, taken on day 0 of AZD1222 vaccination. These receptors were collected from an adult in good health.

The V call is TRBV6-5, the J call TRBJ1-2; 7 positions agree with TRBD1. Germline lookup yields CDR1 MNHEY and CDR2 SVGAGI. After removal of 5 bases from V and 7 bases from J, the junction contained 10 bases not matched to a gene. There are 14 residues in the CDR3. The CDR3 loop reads CASSQGGLGVGYTF. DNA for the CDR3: TGTGCCAGCAGTCAGGGGGGTTTAGGGGTTGGCTACACCTTC.

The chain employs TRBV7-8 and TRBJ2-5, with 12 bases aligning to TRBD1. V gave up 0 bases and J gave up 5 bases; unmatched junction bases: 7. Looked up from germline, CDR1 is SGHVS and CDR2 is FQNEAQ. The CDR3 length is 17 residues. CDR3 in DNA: TGTGCCAGCAGCTTAGCGAGACGGGACAGGGGGCTGGAGACCCAGTACTTC. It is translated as CASSLARRDRGLETQYF.

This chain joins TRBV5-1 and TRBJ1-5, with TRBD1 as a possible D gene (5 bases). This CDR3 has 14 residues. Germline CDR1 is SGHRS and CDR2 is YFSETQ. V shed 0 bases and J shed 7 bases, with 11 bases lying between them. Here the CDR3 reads CASSLDSPGQPQHF. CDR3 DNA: TGCGCCAGCAGCTTGGACTCGCCAGGGCAGCCCCAGCATTTT.

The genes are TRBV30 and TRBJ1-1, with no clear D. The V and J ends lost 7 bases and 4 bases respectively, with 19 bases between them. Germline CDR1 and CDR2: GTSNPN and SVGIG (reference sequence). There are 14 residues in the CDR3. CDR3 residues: CASIGEQFGTEAFF. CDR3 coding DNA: TGTGCCTCAATTGGGGAGCAGTTCGGCACTGAAGCTTTCTTT.

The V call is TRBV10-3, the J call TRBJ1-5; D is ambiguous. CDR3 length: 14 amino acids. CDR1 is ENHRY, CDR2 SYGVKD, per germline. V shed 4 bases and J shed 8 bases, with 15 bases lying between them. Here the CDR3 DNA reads TGTGCCATCAGTGTATCAAAAGGATCGGAGCCCCAGCATTTT. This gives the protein CAISVSKGSEPQHF.

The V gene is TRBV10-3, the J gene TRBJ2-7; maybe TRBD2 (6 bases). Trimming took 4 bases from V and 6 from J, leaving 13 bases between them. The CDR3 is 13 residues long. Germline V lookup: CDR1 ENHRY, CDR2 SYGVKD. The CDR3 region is CAISGHGEAEQYF. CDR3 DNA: TGTGCCATCAGTGGTCACGGGGAGGCCGAGCAGTACTTC.

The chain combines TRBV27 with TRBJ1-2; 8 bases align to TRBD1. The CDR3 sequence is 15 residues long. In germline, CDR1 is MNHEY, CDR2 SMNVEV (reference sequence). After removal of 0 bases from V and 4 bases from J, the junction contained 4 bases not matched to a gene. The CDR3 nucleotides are TGTGCCAGCAGTTTATCGAGACAGGGGAGCTATGGCTACACCTTC. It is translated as CASSLSRQGSYGYTF.

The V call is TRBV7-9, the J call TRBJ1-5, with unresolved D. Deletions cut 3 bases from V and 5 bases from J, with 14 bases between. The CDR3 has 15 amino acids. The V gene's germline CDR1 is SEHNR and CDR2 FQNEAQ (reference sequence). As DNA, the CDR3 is TGTGCCAGCAGCTTGCCGGGTACCGGGTATCAGCCCCAGCATTTT. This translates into CASSLPGTGYQPQHF.

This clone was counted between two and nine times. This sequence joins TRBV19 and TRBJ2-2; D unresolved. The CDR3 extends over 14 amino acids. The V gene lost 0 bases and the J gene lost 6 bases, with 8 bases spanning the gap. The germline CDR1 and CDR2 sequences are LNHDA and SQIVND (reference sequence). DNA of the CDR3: TGTGCCAGTAGTATAGACGCAGGATCCGGGGAGCTGTTTTTT. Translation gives CASSIDAGSGELFF.

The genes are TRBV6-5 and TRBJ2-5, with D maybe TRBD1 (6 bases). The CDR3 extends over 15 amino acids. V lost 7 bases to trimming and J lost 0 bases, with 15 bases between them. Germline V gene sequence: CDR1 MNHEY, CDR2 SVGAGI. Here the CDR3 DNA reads TGTGCCAGCACCATTTCTGGACAGCACCAAGAGACCCAGTACTTC. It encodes CASTISGQHQETQYF.

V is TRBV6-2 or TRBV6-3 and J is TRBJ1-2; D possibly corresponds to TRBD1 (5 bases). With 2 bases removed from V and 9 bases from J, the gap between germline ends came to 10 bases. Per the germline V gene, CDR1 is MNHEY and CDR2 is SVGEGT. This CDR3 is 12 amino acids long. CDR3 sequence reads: CASSYVAGRYTF. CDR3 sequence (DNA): TGTGCCAGCAGTTACGTAGCAGGGCGCTACACCTTC.

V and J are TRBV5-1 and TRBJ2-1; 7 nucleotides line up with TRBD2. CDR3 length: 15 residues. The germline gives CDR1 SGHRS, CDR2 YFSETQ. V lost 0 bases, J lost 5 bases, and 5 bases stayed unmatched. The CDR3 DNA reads TGCGCCAGCAGCTTGGCAGCGGGGAAAAACAATGAGCAGTTCTTC. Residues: CASSLAAGKNNEQFF.

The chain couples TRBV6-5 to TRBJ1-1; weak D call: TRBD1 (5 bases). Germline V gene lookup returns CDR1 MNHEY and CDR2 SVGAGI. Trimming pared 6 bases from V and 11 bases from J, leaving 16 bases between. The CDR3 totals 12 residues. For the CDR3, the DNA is TGTGCCAGCAGCAGTTCAGGGAGCCGGGCTTTCTTT. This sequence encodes CASSSSGSRAFF.

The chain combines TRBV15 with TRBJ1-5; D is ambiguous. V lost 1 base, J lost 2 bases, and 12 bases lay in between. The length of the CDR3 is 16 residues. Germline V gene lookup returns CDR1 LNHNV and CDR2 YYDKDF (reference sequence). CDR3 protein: CATSRALGRGNQPQHF. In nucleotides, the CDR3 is TGTGCCACCAGCAGAGCCCTTGGCCGGGGCAATCAGCCCCAGCATTTT.

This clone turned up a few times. CDR3 bases: TGTGCCAGCAGCCAAGGACTAGCAAGCCTAGAGCAGTACTTC. Amino acid sequence: CASSQGLASLEQYF. The chain links TRBV14 to TRBJ2-7; 7 nucleotides line up with TRBD2. CDR3 length equals 14 residues. Germline trimming cut 1 base from V and 7 bases from J; bases unmatched to any gene: 7. Germline-derived CDR1 and CDR2 are SGHDN and FVKESK.

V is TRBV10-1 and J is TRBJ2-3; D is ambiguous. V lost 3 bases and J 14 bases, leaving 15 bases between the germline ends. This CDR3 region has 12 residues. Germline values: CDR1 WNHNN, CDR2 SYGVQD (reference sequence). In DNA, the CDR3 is TGCGCCAGCAGTGAAGGAACTGGTTCCAGGTATTTT. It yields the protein CASSEGTGSRYF.

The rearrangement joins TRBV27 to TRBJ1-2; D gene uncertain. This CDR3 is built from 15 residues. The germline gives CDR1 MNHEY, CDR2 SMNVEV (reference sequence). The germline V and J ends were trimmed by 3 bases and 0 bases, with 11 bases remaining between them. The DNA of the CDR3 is TGTGCCAGCAGTTTCCTCCCCGGGGCTAACTATGGCTACACCTTC. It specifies CASSFLPGANYGYTF.

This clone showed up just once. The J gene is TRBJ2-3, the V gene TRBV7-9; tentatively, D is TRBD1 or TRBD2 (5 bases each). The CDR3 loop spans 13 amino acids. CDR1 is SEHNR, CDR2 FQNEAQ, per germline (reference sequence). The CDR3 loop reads CAPGASITDTQYF. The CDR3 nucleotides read TGTGCACCCGGGGCCTCCATAACAGATACGCAGTATTTT.

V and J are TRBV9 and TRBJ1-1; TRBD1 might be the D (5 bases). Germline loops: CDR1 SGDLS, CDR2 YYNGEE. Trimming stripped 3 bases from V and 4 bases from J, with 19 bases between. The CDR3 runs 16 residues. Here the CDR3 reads CASSAVPGDYGTEAFF. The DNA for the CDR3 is TGTGCCAGCAGCGCCGTCCCGGGGGATTACGGCACTGAAGCTTTCTTT.

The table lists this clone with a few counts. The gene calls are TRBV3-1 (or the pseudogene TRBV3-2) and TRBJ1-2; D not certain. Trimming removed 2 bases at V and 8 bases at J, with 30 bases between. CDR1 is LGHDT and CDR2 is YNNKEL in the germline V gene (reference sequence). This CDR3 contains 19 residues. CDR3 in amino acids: CASSQSVAVTLLPSGGYTF. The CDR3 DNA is TGTGCCAGCAGCCAATCGGTTGCGGTCACCCTCTTACCCTCTGGAGGCTACACCTTC.

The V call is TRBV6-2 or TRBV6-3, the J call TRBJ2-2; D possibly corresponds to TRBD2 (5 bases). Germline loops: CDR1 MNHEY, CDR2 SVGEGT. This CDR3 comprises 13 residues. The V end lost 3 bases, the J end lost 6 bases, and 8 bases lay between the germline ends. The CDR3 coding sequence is TGTGCCAGCAGTTATACTAGTCCCGGGGAGCTGTTTTTT. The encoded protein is CASSYTSPGELFF.

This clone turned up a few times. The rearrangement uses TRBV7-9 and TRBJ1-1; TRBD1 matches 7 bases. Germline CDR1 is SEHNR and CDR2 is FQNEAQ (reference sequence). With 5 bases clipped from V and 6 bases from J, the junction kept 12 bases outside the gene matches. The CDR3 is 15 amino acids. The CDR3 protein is CASSQGQPGASEAFF. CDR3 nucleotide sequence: TGTGCCAGCAGCCAGGGACAGCCAGGCGCATCTGAAGCTTTCTTT.

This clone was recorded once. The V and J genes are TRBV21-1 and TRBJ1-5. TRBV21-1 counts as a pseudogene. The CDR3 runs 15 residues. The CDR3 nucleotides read TGTGCCAGCAGCAAACGGGGGGAAAGAGGGCAGCCCCAGCATTTT. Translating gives CASSKRGERGQPQHF.

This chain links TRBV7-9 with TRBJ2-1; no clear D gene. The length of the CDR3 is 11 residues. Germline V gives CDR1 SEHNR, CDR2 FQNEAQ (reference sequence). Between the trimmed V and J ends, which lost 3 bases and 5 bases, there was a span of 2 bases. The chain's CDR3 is CASSFHNEQFF. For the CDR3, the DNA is TGTGCCAGCAGCTTCCACAATGAGCAGTTCTTC.

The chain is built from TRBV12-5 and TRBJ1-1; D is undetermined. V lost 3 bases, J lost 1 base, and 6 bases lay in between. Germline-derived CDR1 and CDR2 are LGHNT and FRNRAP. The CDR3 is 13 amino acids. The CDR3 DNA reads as TGTGCTAGTGGTTTCGTTGCGAACACTGAAGCTTTCTTT. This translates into CASGFVANTEAFF.

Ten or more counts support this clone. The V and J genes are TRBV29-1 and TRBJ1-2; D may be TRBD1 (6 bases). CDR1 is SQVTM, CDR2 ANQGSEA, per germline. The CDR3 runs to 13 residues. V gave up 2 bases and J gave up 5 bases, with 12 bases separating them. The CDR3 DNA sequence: TGCAGCGTTGAATGGGGGGCGGAGTATGGCTACACCTTC. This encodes CSVEWGAEYGYTF. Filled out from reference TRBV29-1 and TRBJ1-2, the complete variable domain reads SAVISQKPSRDICQRGTSLTIQCQVDSQVTMMFWYRQQPGQSLTLIATANQGSEATYESGFVIDKFPISRPNLTFSTLTVSNMSPEDSSIYLCSVEWGAEYGYTFGSGTRLTVV.

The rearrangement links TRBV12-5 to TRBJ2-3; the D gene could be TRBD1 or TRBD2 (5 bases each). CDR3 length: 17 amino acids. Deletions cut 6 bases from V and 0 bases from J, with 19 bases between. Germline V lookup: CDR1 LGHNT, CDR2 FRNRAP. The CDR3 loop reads CASGPASSGASTDTQYF. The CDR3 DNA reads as TGTGCTAGTGGCCCCGCTTCCTCCGGGGCCAGCACAGATACGCAGTATTTT.

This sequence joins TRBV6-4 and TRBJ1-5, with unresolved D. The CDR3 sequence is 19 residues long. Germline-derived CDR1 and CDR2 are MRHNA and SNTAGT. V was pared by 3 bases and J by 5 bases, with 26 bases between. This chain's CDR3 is CASSEGNEGDKSEDQPQHF. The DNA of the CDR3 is TGTGCCAGCAGTGAGGGGAACGAGGGCGACAAAAGCGAGGATCAGCCCCAGCATTTT.

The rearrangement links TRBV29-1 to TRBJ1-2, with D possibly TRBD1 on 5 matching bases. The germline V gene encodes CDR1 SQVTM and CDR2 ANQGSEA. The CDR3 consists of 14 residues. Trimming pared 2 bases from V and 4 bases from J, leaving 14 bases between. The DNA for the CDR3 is TGCAGCGTTGAACAATACGCCGGGACCTATGGCTACACCTTC. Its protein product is CSVEQYAGTYGYTF.

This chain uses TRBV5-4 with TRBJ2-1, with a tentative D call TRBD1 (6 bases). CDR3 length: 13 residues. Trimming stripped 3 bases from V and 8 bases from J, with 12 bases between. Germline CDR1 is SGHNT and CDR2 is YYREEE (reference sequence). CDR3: CASSSRGEDEQFF. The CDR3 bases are TGTGCCAGCAGCTCCAGGGGTGAGGATGAGCAGTTCTTC.

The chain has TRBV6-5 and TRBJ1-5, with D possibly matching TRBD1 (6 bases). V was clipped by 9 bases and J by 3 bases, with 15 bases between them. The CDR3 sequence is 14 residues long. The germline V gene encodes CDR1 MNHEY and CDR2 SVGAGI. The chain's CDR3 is CASRVRGTNQPQHF. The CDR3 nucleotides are TGTGCCAGTCGGGTCAGGGGCACCAATCAGCCCCAGCATTTT.

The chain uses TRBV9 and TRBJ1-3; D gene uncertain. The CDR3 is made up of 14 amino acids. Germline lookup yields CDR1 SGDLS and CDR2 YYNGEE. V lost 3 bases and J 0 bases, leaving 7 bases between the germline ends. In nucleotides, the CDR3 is TGTGCCAGCAGCGGGCAGAGCTCTGGAAACACCATATATTTT. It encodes CASSGQSSGNTIYF. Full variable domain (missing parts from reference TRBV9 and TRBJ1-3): DSGVTQTPKHLITATGQRVTLRCSPRSGDLSVYWYQQSLDQGLQFLIQYYNGEERAKGNILERFSAQQFPDLHSELNLSSLELGDSALYFCASSGQSSGNTIYFGEGSWLTVV.